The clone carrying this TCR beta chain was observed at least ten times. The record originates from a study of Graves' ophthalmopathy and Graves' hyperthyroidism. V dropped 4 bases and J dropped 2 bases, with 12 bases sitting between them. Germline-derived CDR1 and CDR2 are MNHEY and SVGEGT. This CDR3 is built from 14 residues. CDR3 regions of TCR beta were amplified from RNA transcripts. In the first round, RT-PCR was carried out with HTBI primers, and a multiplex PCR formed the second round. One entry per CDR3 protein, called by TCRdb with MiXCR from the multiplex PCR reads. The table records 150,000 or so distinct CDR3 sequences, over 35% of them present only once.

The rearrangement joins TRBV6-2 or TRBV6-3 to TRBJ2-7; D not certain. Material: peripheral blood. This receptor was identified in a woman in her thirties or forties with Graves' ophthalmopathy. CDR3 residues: CASSSNSDPYEQYF. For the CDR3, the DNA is TGTGCCAGCAGTTCAAACTCAGACCCCTACGAGCAGTACTTC.